Listed here are 9 T cell receptor beta chains from one sample, sequenced in a study of T cells in narcolepsy. TCRdb's table, derived via immunoSEQ multiplex PCR, lists solely in-frame clones and lacks some. The table includes 30,000 to 35,000 clones, roughly 80% detected once. The sample consisted of CD45RA- memory CD4+ T cells from PBMCs. The receptor set was obtained from a human donor with narcolepsy.

The rearrangement joins TRBV4-1 to TRBJ1-6; D uncertain. The CDR3 length is 16 residues. With 1 base removed from V and 5 bases from J, the gap between germline ends came to 12 bases. The V gene's germline CDR1 is MGHRA and CDR2 YSYEKL. The CDR3 DNA reads as TGCGCCAGCAGCCAAGTGCAAGGAAGGAATAATTCACCCCTCCACTTT. This translates into CASSQVQGRNNSPLHF.

The rearrangement uses TRBV5-6 and TRBJ2-3, with 10 bases matching TRBD2. This CDR3 has 17 amino acids. V trimming: 4 bases; J trimming: 3 bases; junction bases outside the gene matches: 11. Looked up from germline, CDR1 is SGHDT and CDR2 is YYEEEE. The CDR3 DNA sequence: TGTGCCAGCAGCAGAGTAGCGGGGGGAAGGGCAACAGATACGCAGTATTTT. It is translated as CASSRVAGGRATDTQYF.

This clone was detected once. The V gene is TRBV14, the J gene TRBJ2-6, with 10 bases aligning to TRBD1. Germline trimming cut 2 bases from V and 3 bases from J; bases unmatched to any gene: 4. This CDR3 comprises 17 residues. Germline-derived CDR1 and CDR2 are SGHDN and FVKESK. The DNA of the CDR3 is TGTGCCAGCAGCCAAAGGACAGGGGGAAGTGGGGCCAACGTCCTGACTTTC. Its protein product is CASSQRTGGSGANVLTF.

This clone came up once. The chain is built from TRBV5-1 and TRBJ2-1; 11 bases match TRBD2. Germline V gene sequence: CDR1 SGHRS, CDR2 YFSETQ. After removal of 0 bases from V and 9 bases from J, the junction contained 2 bases not matched to a gene. The length of the CDR3 is 14 residues. The CDR3 DNA sequence: TGCGCCAGCAGCTTGGGCCTAGCGGGAGGTGAGCAGTTCTTC. It translates to CASSLGLAGGEQFF.

This clone has only one observation. The chain recombines TRBV5-1 with TRBJ1-5, with D perhaps TRBD1 (5 bases). This CDR3 is built from 16 residues. Trimming pared 4 bases from V and 0 bases from J, leaving 14 bases between. Germline assignment: CDR1 SGHRS and CDR2 YFSETQ. Here the CDR3 reads CASSLGMGGSNQPQHF. The CDR3 region has the DNA TGCGCCAGCAGCCTTGGTATGGGGGGTAGCAATCAGCCCCAGCATTTT.

The chain combines TRBV7-9 with TRBJ1-1; 9 nucleotides match TRBD1. V lost 1 base and J lost 9; bases outside the gene matches: 9. The CDR3 contains 15 residues. Germline V gene sequence: CDR1 SEHNR, CDR2 FQNEAQ (reference sequence). CDR3 sequence reads: CASSLGRTGVKKAFF. The DNA of the CDR3 is TGTGCCAGCAGCTTAGGCCGGACAGGGGTTAAAAAAGCTTTCTTT.

V is TRBV7-2 and J is TRBJ2-5, with a weak D call TRBD2 (6 bases). The closer fit of TRBJ2-7 to the DNA end suggests the J call may be wrong. Looked up from germline, CDR1 is SGHTA and CDR2 is FQGNSA. This CDR3 is built from 14 residues. This CDR3 reads CASSSRDGSYEQYF. The CDR3, as DNA: TGTGCCAGCAGCTCGCGGGACGGTTCCTACGAGCAGTACTTC.

This rearrangement joins TRBV6-4 to TRBJ2-1; 7 bases agree with TRBD1. With V trimmed by 4 bases and J by 10 bases, 7 bases remained unmatched. There are 13 residues in the CDR3. Germline assignment: CDR1 MRHNA and CDR2 SNTAGT. The CDR3 nucleotides are TGTGCCAGCAGTGTCGGGACAGTCGGCGAGCAGTTCTTC. This encodes CASSVGTVGEQFF.

In the case of this clone: This CDR3 is also generated by other DNA sequences in the sample. The chain couples TRBV9 to TRBJ2-1; a weak D match, TRBD2 (5 bases). Germline assignment: CDR1 SGDLS and CDR2 YYNGEE. The CDR3 length is 15 residues. V lost 0 bases and J 0 bases, leaving 7 bases between the germline ends. The CDR3: CASSVGGGSYNEQFF. The CDR3 DNA follows: TGTGCCAGCAGCGTAGGCGGAGGCTCCTACAATGAGCAGTTCTTC.